The 16 T cell receptor beta chains presented below share a single source sample, sequenced in a study of cytomegalovirus exposure and HLA in healthy donors (dated by TCRdb to about 2017). Libraries came from the immunoSEQ multiplex PCR assay. For the multiplex PCR, a mixture combining 60 forward primers for TCR Vbeta segments and 13 reverse primers for TCR Jbeta segments was used. The source is immuneACCESS, and TCRdb retained only in-frame sequences with V and J called. Part of the clones is not carried over; for the studies checked, unresolved V genes explain less than half of this, and the remainder is unexplained. A total of a few hundred thousand clones appear in this sample, approximately 84% of them only once. Of the sample, 1.5% to 2% is held by the ten largest clones. The sequenced sample was PBMCs. These receptor sequences come from a woman aged 40 to 50 in good health and CMV-seropositive.

The chain carries TRBV27 and TRBJ2-1; 9 nucleotides align to TRBD2. Germline V gives CDR1 MNHEY, CDR2 SMNVEV (reference sequence). V shed 11 bases and J 6 bases; nucleotides not matched to a gene: 8. The CDR3 is made up of 13 amino acids. CDR3 region: CASRAGGPNEQFF. The DNA of the CDR3 is TGTGCCTCACGGGCGGGAGGGCCCAATGAGCAGTTCTTC.

J is TRBJ1-3 and V is TRBV5-6; unclear D gene. Trimming removed 3 bases from V and 0 bases from J, with 19 bases in between. The CDR3 loop spans 18 amino acids. From germline, CDR1 is SGHDT and CDR2 YYEEEE. The CDR3: CASSSPNRFTDSGNTIYF. Here the CDR3 DNA reads TGTGCCAGCAGCTCCCCTAATCGGTTCACCGACTCTGGAAACACCATATATTTT.

As concerns this clone: One end of the junction fails to match germline, which may point to a read error. The chain links TRBV28 to TRBJ1-5; tentative D call: TRBD1 (5 bases). Germline lookup yields CDR1 MDHEN and CDR2 SYDVKM. The CDR3 spans 16 residues. CDR3 sequence reads: CASSLSLGPVNQPQHF. In DNA, the CDR3 is TGTGCCAGCAGCTTATCACTGGGGCCAGTCAATCAGCCCCAGCATTTT.

The chain has TRBV2 and TRBJ2-2, with D tentatively TRBD2 (5 bases). The CDR3 has 16 residues. Per germline, CDR1 SNHLY and CDR2 FYNNEI. V was shortened by 2 bases and J by 2 bases, with 12 bases between the two germline ends. CDR3 protein: CASSELAWENTGELFF. DNA of the CDR3: TGTGCCAGCAGTGAACTAGCTTGGGAAAACACCGGGGAGCTGTTTTTT.

This clone has just a few counts. The chain carries TRBV27 and TRBJ1-5, with TRBD1 matching over 8 bases. This CDR3 is 16 amino acids long. Germline V lookup: CDR1 MNHEY, CDR2 SMNVEV (reference sequence). The J segment lost 2 bases and the V segment lost 5 bases, leaving 8 bases of the junction unmatched. This CDR3 is CASSPSETGGNQPQHF. DNA of the CDR3: TGTGCCAGCAGTCCCTCCGAGACAGGGGGCAATCAGCCCCAGCATTTT.

The chain links TRBV15 to TRBJ2-3; the D gene is possibly TRBD1 (6 bases). Between the trimmed V and J ends, which lost 5 bases and 0 bases, there was a span of 18 bases. The germline V gene has CDR1 LNHNV and CDR2 YYDKDF (reference sequence). The CDR3 is made up of 17 amino acids. The CDR3 loop is CATSGPDRPNSTDTQYF. CDR3 in DNA: TGTGCCACCAGCGGACCTGACAGGCCTAATAGCACAGATACGCAGTATTTT. Variable domain in full (rest from reference TRBV15 and TRBJ2-3): DAMVIQNPRYQVTQFGKPVTLSCSQTLNHNVMYWYQQKSSQAPKLLFHYYDKDFNNEADTPDNFQSRRPNTSFCFLDIRSPGLGDTAMYLCATSGPDRPNSTDTQYFGPGTRLTVL.

This clone has more than one count but fewer than ten. The V and J genes are TRBV7-2 and TRBJ2-3; tentatively, D is TRBD2 (5 bases). The length of the CDR3 is 14 residues. The V gene lost 5 bases and the J gene lost 0 bases, with 9 bases spanning the gap. Germline CDR1 SGHTA, CDR2 FQGNSA. Written as DNA, the CDR3 is TGTGCCAGCAGCCCCCAGCGGAGCACAGATACGCAGTATTTT. It encodes CASSPQRSTDTQYF.

This clone occurred once. V gene TRBV11-2 combines with J gene TRBJ1-6; D not certain. V lost 2 bases to trimming and J lost 4 bases, with 9 bases between them. CDR1 SGHAT and CDR2 FQNNGV come from the germline V gene. This CDR3 has 15 residues. CDR3 sequence reads: CASSLLSDYNSPLHF. The CDR3 nucleotides are TGTGCCAGCAGCTTATTGTCAGATTATAATTCACCCCTCCACTTT.

The gene calls are TRBV28 and TRBJ2-1; D remains unclear. CDR3 length: 11 residues. CDR1 and CDR2 from the germline V gene are MDHEN and SYDVKM. V was shortened by 6 bases and J by 8 bases, with 8 bases between the two germline ends. This chain's CDR3 is CASSLADEQFF. The DNA of the CDR3 is TGTGCCAGCAGCCTCGCGGATGAGCAGTTCTTC.

CDR3 coding DNA: TGTGCCAGTAGTTCTCAGGGGTCAAATCAGCCCCAGCATTTT. This sequence encodes CASSSQGSNQPQHF. The chain uses TRBV19 and TRBJ1-5; weak D call: TRBD1 (6 bases). This CDR3 has 14 residues. V was pared by 5 bases and J by 4 bases, with 12 bases between. CDR1 LNHDA and CDR2 SQIVND come from the germline V gene (reference sequence).

This rearrangement joins TRBV7-8 to TRBJ1-4, with 7 bases matching TRBD1. V was pared by 9 bases and J by 8 bases, with 15 bases of the junction left unmatched. This CDR3 spans 15 amino acids. The germline V gene encodes CDR1 SGHVS and CDR2 FQNEAQ. The chain's CDR3 is CASSLRQGSGEKLFF. CDR3 bases: TGTGCCAGTAGCCTCCGACAGGGATCTGGGGAAAAACTGTTTTTT.

The chain links TRBV6-6 to TRBJ1-4; D unclear. The CDR3 spans 15 residues. V shed 0 bases and J shed 8 bases, with 13 bases lying between them. In germline, CDR1 is MNHNY, CDR2 SVGAGI (reference sequence). CDR3 residues: CASSYSGGMGEKLFF. The CDR3 DNA follows: TGTGCCAGCAGTTACTCCGGCGGGATGGGAGAAAAACTGTTTTTT.

This clone was detected once. The chain combines TRBV7-8 with TRBJ2-3; the D gene is possibly TRBD2 (6 bases). Germline CDR1 SGHVS, CDR2 FQNEAQ. The CDR3 totals 16 residues. V lost 5 bases to trimming and J lost 0 bases, with 15 bases between them. CDR3 sequence reads: CASSARGTVSTDTQYF. In DNA form, the CDR3 reads TGTGCCAGCAGCGCACGCGGGACGGTCAGCACAGATACGCAGTATTTT.

This chain connects TRBV7-9 to TRBJ2-7; 9 nucleotides agree with TRBD2. The CDR3 has 15 residues. The V gene end was trimmed by 0 bases and the J gene end by 5 bases; junction bases not matched to a gene: 5. Germline assignment: CDR1 SEHNR and CDR2 FQNEAQ (reference sequence). The CDR3 nucleotides read TGTGCCAGCAGCTTAGCTAGCGGGAGTTTCGACGAGCAGTACTTC. This sequence encodes CASSLASGSFDEQYF. The whole variable domain, remainder taken from reference TRBV7-9 and TRBJ2-7, is DTGVSQNPRHKITKRGQNVTFRCDPISEHNRLYWYRQTLGQGPEFLTYFQNEAQLEKSRLLSDRFSAERPKGSFSTLEIQRTEQGDSAMYLCASSLASGSFDEQYFGPGTRLTVT.

The gene calls are TRBV15 and TRBJ2-5, with D perhaps matching TRBD2 (5 bases). V lost 0 bases to trimming and J lost 3 bases, with 11 bases between them. There are 15 residues in the CDR3. CDR1 and CDR2 from the germline V gene are LNHNV and YYDKDF (reference sequence). The CDR3 nucleotides read TGTGCCACCAGCAGAGATCGGGGAACAAAAGAGACCCAGTACTTC. Protein sequence: CATSRDRGTKETQYF.

The rearrangement joins TRBV6-5 to TRBJ1-1, with D possibly matching TRBD1 (5 bases). The V end lost 5 bases, the J end lost 3 bases, and 10 bases lay between the germline ends. The V gene's germline CDR1 is MNHEY and CDR2 SVGAGI. CDR3 length: 13 amino acids. CDR3 DNA: TGTGCCAGCAGTCCTGACAGAGACACTGAAGCTTTCTTT. This sequence encodes CASSPDRDTEAFF.